A single sample gave rise to the 32 T cell receptor beta chains below, sequenced in a study of T-cell memory formation after mild COVID-19. Each CDR3 protein is one row after TCRdb ran MiXCR on the 5' RACE reads. The repertoire holds about 360,000 distinct CDR3 sequences, with 13% to 15% as singletons. The sequenced material came from PBMCs or a T cell subset sorted from them (not recorded which). Receptors were obtained from a man younger than 35 who had mild COVID-19 (a few samples of this study predate the infection). Cell type and time point are not known.

In its sample, this clonotype was seen many times. This sequence joins TRBV11-2 and TRBJ1-5; no reliable D call. CDR3 length equals 14 residues. Trimming pared 1 base from V and 2 bases from J, leaving 6 bases between. Germline V gives CDR1 SGHAT, CDR2 FQNNGV. CDR3 nucleotides: TGTGCCAGCAGCTTAGTCTCTGGCAATCAGCCCCAGCATTTT. It encodes CASSLVSGNQPQHF.

This clonotype has just a few counts. V is TRBV6-2 or TRBV6-3 and J is TRBJ2-5; D may be TRBD1 or TRBD2 (6 bases each). This CDR3 has 13 amino acids. Germline V CDR1 and CDR2: MNHEY, SVGEGT. Trimming pared 5 bases from V and 11 bases from J, leaving 18 bases between. CDR3 protein: CASSPNRGAEQYF. CDR3 bases: TGTGCCAGCAGTCCCAATAGGGGGGCGGAACAGTACTTC.

This sequence joins TRBV6-4 and TRBJ2-1, with 8 nucleotides matching TRBD2. Germline CDR1 MRHNA, CDR2 SNTAGT. V lost 7 bases to trimming and J lost 6 bases; unmatched junction nucleotides: 8. The CDR3 is 14 amino acids. Written as DNA, the CDR3 is TGTGCCAGCACCCCCGGGGGGGTGACCAATGAGCAGTTCTTC. Translation gives CASTPGGVTNEQFF.

V and J are TRBV7-9 and TRBJ2-5; D is unclear. Trimming took 5 bases from V and 4 from J, leaving 8 bases between them. The CDR3 runs 12 residues. Germline assignment: CDR1 SEHNR and CDR2 FQNEAQ (reference sequence). The CDR3 reads CASSRFIETQYF. The CDR3 region has the DNA TGTGCCAGCAGCCGGTTCATAGAGACCCAGTACTTC.

This clonotype was counted a few times. The V and J genes are TRBV20-1 and TRBJ1-4; 8 bases align to TRBD1. In germline, CDR1 is DFQATT, CDR2 SNEGSKA (reference sequence). This CDR3 is built from 14 residues. V trimming: 6 bases; J trimming: 5 bases; junction bases outside the gene matches: 8. CDR3 in DNA: TGCAGTGCGCGGCAGGGGGCGCAGAATGAAAAACTGTTTTTT. Residues: CSARQGAQNEKLFF.

This clonotype has a handful of counts. J is TRBJ1-1 and V is TRBV6-6; no firm D call. The CDR3 contains 13 residues. Germline lookup yields CDR1 MNHNY and CDR2 SVGAGI (reference sequence). Trimming left V 6 bases short and J 0 bases short, with 8 bases between. Here the CDR3 reads CASSHGVNTEAFF. For the CDR3, the DNA is TGTGCCAGCAGCCATGGGGTGAACACTGAAGCTTTCTTT.

This chain links TRBV18 with TRBJ1-3; 9 positions match TRBD1. V gave up 5 bases and J gave up 5 bases; unmatched junction bases: 4. The CDR3 runs 14 residues. The germline CDR1 and CDR2 sequences are KGHSH and LQKENI. CDR3 sequence (DNA): TGTGCCAGCTCATCGGGACAGGGAAGAAACACCATATATTTT. This gives the protein CASSSGQGRNTIYF.

Ten or more counts support this clonotype. The chain is built from TRBV6-1 and TRBJ1-2; tentatively, D is TRBD1 (5 bases). The V gene lost 7 bases and the J gene lost 7 bases, with 16 bases spanning the gap. This CDR3 has 13 residues. CDR1 and CDR2 (germline): MNHNS, SASEGT. The CDR3 region is CASTKDREGGYTF. The CDR3 coding sequence is TGTGCCAGCACGAAAGACAGAGAAGGTGGCTACACCTTC.

The chain uses TRBV10-3 and TRBJ1-1; D is unresolved. The CDR3 is made up of 14 amino acids. Per germline, CDR1 ENHRY and CDR2 SYGVKD. Trimming cost V 3 bases and J 1 base, with 9 bases left between them. Here the CDR3 reads CAISEKAQNTEAFF. The CDR3, as DNA: TGTGCCATCAGTGAAAAGGCCCAGAACACTGAAGCTTTCTTT.

The V call is TRBV28, the J call TRBJ2-4, with D hard to call. Germline V gives CDR1 MDHEN, CDR2 SYDVKM. V was trimmed by 3 bases and J by 0 bases, leaving 12 bases between them. There are 16 residues in the CDR3. The CDR3 bases are TGTGCCAGCAGTTTCCCCGGTCGTATAGCCAAAAACATTCAGTACTTC. Protein product: CASSFPGRIAKNIQYF.

V usage is TRBV20-1 and J usage is TRBJ2-3; 8 nucleotides align to TRBD2. Germline V gene sequence: CDR1 DFQATT, CDR2 SNEGSKA (reference sequence). J lost 5 bases, V lost 7 bases, and 5 bases had no gene match. The CDR3 has 12 residues. The CDR3 sequence is CSGGTRKDTQYF. CDR3 in DNA: TGCAGTGGAGGGACTAGGAAAGATACGCAGTATTTT.

The V gene is TRBV20-1, the J gene TRBJ1-4, with a weak D call TRBD1 (5 bases). CDR1 and CDR2 (germline): DFQATT, SNEGSKA (reference sequence). The CDR3 is 14 amino acids. V was pared by 6 bases and J by 6 bases, with 17 bases between. The CDR3 region is CSAWHRLADEKLFF. In DNA, the CDR3 is TGCAGTGCGTGGCACAGGCTTGCTGATGAAAAACTGTTTTTT.

This clonotype has a count of ten or more. The chain joins TRBV5-5 to TRBJ2-3; D is undetermined. CDR1 and CDR2 from the germline V gene are SGHKS and YYEKEE (reference sequence). The CDR3 sequence is 12 residues long. V was clipped by 4 bases and J by 5 bases, with 8 bases between them. CDR3 amino acids: CASSQVGDTQYF. The CDR3 bases are TGTGCCAGCAGCCAAGTAGGAGATACGCAGTATTTT.

In its sample, this clonotype was seen a few times. The rearrangement uses TRBV7-9 and TRBJ2-3; the D call may be TRBD1 or TRBD2 (5 bases each). This CDR3 spans 15 amino acids. Per germline, CDR1 SEHNR and CDR2 FQNEAQ (reference sequence). The germline V and J ends were trimmed by 5 bases and 0 bases, with 12 bases remaining between them. Here the CDR3 reads CASSLRGPSTDTQYF. CDR3 nucleotides: TGTGCCAGCAGCCTCCGGGGACCCAGCACAGATACGCAGTATTTT.

This clonotype occurred a few times. V usage is TRBV4-2 and J usage is TRBJ2-2; D not certain. CDR1 LGHNA and CDR2 YNFKEQ come from the germline V gene. V dropped 2 bases and J dropped 2 bases, with 12 bases sitting between them. The CDR3 extends over 16 amino acids. CDR3 coding DNA: TGTGCCAGCAGCCAACACAACCGGGCCAACACCGGGGAGCTGTTTTTT. Its protein product is CASSQHNRANTGELFF.

The chain carries TRBV7-6 and TRBJ1-6, with D possibly being TRBD1 (5 bases). Between the trimmed V and J ends, which lost 5 bases and 5 bases, there was a span of 10 bases. Germline V CDR1 and CDR2: SGHVS, FNYEAQ. There are 14 residues in the CDR3. CDR3 in DNA: TGTGCCAGCAGCCTGGCAGGGAATAATTCACCCCTCCACTTT. This codes for CASSLAGNNSPLHF.

This rearrangement joins TRBV18 to TRBJ1-3; 7 bases are shared with TRBD1. Germline V lookup: CDR1 KGHSH, CDR2 LQKENI. The V and J ends lost 3 bases and 2 bases, in that order; junction bases with no gene match: 7. The CDR3 sequence is 16 residues long. The CDR3 loop is CASSPTGALTGNTIYF. CDR3 bases: TGTGCCAGCTCACCCACAGGGGCTCTTACTGGAAACACCATATATTTT.

This clonotype has a handful of counts. The CDR3 is CASSSGLGGPQHF. CDR3 nucleotides: TGTGCCAGCAGCTCGGGGCTAGGGGGGCCCCAGCATTTT. This chain links TRBV5-5 with TRBJ1-5; D possibly corresponds to TRBD1 (6 bases). This CDR3 is built from 13 residues. Deletions cut 3 bases from V and 9 bases from J, with 13 bases between. Germline-derived CDR1 and CDR2 are SGHKS and YYEKEE (reference sequence).

This clonotype was observed a handful of times. V and J are TRBV6-2 or TRBV6-3 and TRBJ2-4, with TRBD2 matching 7 bases. The J segment lost 7 bases and the V segment lost 6 bases, leaving 15 bases of the junction unmatched. CDR3 size: 16 residues. Germline CDR1 MNHEY, CDR2 SVGEGT. The CDR3 DNA sequence: TGTGCCAGCAGCCCACTAGCGAGTGGGGCGGGTAACATTCAGTACTTC. Encoded protein: CASSPLASGAGNIQYF.

The chain is built from TRBV27 and TRBJ2-7; D is perhaps TRBD1 (5 bases). The CDR3 sequence is 16 residues long. CDR1 is MNHEY and CDR2 is SMNVEV in the germline V gene (reference sequence). Trimming took 6 bases from V and 2 from J, leaving 20 bases between them. In DNA form, the CDR3 reads TGTGCCAGCAGAGAGAACGACAGAAGGGCCACCTACGAGCAGTACTTC. This gives the protein CASRENDRRATYEQYF.

This clonotype showed up just a few times. The chain is built from TRBV7-9 and TRBJ2-2; tentative D call: TRBD1 (7 bases). V lost 5 bases and J lost 8, with 15 bases in between. This CDR3 spans 14 amino acids. Germline V lookup: CDR1 SEHNR, CDR2 FQNEAQ (reference sequence). CDR3 loop: CASSPGGHPGELFF. For the CDR3, the DNA is TGTGCCAGCAGCCCAGGGGGGCATCCAGGGGAGCTGTTTTTT.

As concerns this clonotype: This may arise from a read error, as a much more abundant clone is one base away. The chain links TRBV7-2 to TRBJ1-5, with D possibly matching TRBD1 (6 bases). V dropped 2 bases and J dropped 5 bases, with 7 bases sitting between them. CDR3 length equals 13 residues. The germline V gene encodes CDR1 SGHTA and CDR2 FQGNSA. DNA of the CDR3: TGTGCCAGCAGCTTACAGGGGTATCAGCCCCAGCATTTT. It specifies CASSLQGYQPQHF.

This clonotype was seen a handful of times. The chain is built from TRBV11-3 and TRBJ2-1; TRBD1 agrees at 7 bases. V lost 2 bases and J lost 8; bases outside the gene matches: 6. The CDR3 contains 14 residues. Germline assignment: CDR1 SGHNT and CDR2 YENEEA. The CDR3: CASSLRGLGDEQFF. In nucleotides, the CDR3 is TGTGCCAGCAGCTTAAGGGGGCTTGGCGATGAGCAGTTCTTC.

This chain links TRBV20-1 with TRBJ1-4; tentatively, D is TRBD1 (6 bases). The germline CDR1 and CDR2 sequences are DFQATT and SNEGSKA (reference sequence). CDR3 length: 15 residues. Trimming shortened V by 1 base and J by 6 bases, and 15 bases separated the two germline ends. The chain's CDR3 is CSARGSLGAHEKLFF. For the CDR3, the DNA is TGCAGTGCTAGAGGGTCCCTGGGGGCTCATGAAAAACTGTTTTTT.

The chain employs TRBV20-1 and TRBJ1-2; TRBD1 matches 7 bases. Per the germline V gene, CDR1 is DFQATT and CDR2 is SNEGSKA (reference sequence). The V and J ends lost 3 bases and 5 bases, in that order; junction bases with no gene match: 6. This CDR3 is built from 13 residues. CDR3 DNA: TGCAGTGCTAGCGATAACAGGGGTTATGGCTACACCTTC. Its protein is CSASDNRGYGYTF.

The chain recombines TRBV6-5 with TRBJ2-2; either TRBD1 or TRBD2 may fit D (5 bases each). Deletions cut 3 bases from V and 4 bases from J, with 12 bases between. The length of the CDR3 is 15 residues. CDR1 MNHEY and CDR2 SVGAGI come from the germline V gene. CDR3 sequence: CASSYWSGGTGELFF. In nucleotides, the CDR3 is TGTGCCAGCAGTTATTGGTCTGGGGGCACCGGGGAGCTGTTTTTT.

This chain links TRBV5-1 with TRBJ2-7; D is perhaps TRBD1 or TRBD2 (5 bases each). V was pared by 3 bases and J by 3 bases, with 13 bases between. CDR3 length: 14 residues. Germline CDR1 SGHRS, CDR2 YFSETQ. The CDR3 region is CASSWAGANYEQYF. The CDR3 coding sequence is TGCGCCAGCAGCTGGGCCGGGGCAAACTACGAGCAGTACTTC.

This chain connects TRBV15 to TRBJ1-6; D may be TRBD1 (5 bases). V lost 5 bases to trimming and J lost 4 bases, with 12 bases between them. The CDR3 runs 15 residues. CDR1 is LNHNV, CDR2 YYDKDF, per germline (reference sequence). The CDR3 coding sequence is TGTGCCACCAGCGGGGGAATGGGATATAATTCACCCCTCCACTTT. Translating gives CATSGGMGYNSPLHF.

This clonotype was counted many times. The CDR3 loop reads CSARGGPQETQYF. CDR3 in DNA: TGCAGTGCTAGGGGGGGGCCCCAAGAGACCCAGTACTTC. The rearrangement uses TRBV20-1 and TRBJ2-5; a weak D match, TRBD2 (7 bases). Germline assignment: CDR1 DFQATT and CDR2 SNEGSKA (reference sequence). The length of the CDR3 is 13 residues. The germline V and J ends were trimmed by 3 bases and 1 base, with 9 bases remaining between them.

DNA of the CDR3: TGTGCCAGCAGCCCGGGACTAGCGGGCCGCACAGATACGCAGTATTTT. It specifies CASSPGLAGRTDTQYF. The V gene is TRBV7-6, the J gene TRBJ2-3, with 12 nucleotides matching TRBD2. From germline, CDR1 is SGHVS and CDR2 FNYEAQ. The V segment lost 5 bases and the J segment 1 base; nucleotides outside the gene matches: 4. The CDR3 sequence is 16 residues long.

The chain joins TRBV4-2 to TRBJ2-7; a possible D gene is TRBD2 (6 bases). V shed 0 bases and J shed 2 bases, with 11 bases lying between them. Germline values: CDR1 LGHNA, CDR2 YNFKEQ. The CDR3 sequence is 15 residues long. The CDR3 DNA sequence: TGTGCCAGCAGCCAAGATTGGGCGGGGACCTACGAGCAGTACTTC. Amino acid sequence: CASSQDWAGTYEQYF.

The sample holds many counts of this clonotype. This chain connects TRBV6-2 or TRBV6-3 to TRBJ1-5; D may be TRBD1 (6 bases). V lost 11 bases and J 9 bases, leaving 20 bases between the germline ends. Per germline, CDR1 MNHEY and CDR2 SVGEGT. This CDR3 region has 13 residues. The DNA for the CDR3 is TGTGCCGCCGGGGCAGGGGCGTCTTCGCCCCAGCATTTT. Translation gives CAAGAGASSPQHF.